This TCR beta chain is drawn from a study of T cells in Graves' hyperthyroidism and ophthalmopathy. Study at large: Peripheral blood was collected at initial diagnosis, before any treatment.

Among the patients, aged 18 to 65, hyperthyroidism was newly diagnosed and had lasted under 2 months. The study left out patients who had uncontrolled infection, other autoimmune disease, pregnancy or lactation. For the diagnoses, clinical symptoms, serum thyroxine and TRAb, thyroid ultrasound and orbital computed tomography were used. There were TCR beta CDR3 regions amplified from RNA transcripts. In the first-round RT-PCR of the TCR CDR3, the HTBI primer set was used. TCRdb used MiXCR to reprocess the multiplex PCR reads, holding one entry per CDR3 protein. The sample records roughly 700,000 distinct CDR3 sequences, approximately 15% being singletons. This clonotype was observed at least ten times. Input material: blood. This receptor was identified in a woman aged 18-29 years with Graves' hyperthyroidism.

In DNA, the CDR3 is TGTGCCAGCAGGAGGACTATGATAGACTACGAGCAGTACTTC. Residues: CASRRTMIDYEQYF. This chain links TRBV6-1 with TRBJ2-7; perhaps TRBD2 as D (6 bases). V was clipped by 6 bases and J by 3 bases, with 15 bases between them. Germline-derived CDR1 and CDR2 are MNHNS and SASEGT. The CDR3 has 14 residues.